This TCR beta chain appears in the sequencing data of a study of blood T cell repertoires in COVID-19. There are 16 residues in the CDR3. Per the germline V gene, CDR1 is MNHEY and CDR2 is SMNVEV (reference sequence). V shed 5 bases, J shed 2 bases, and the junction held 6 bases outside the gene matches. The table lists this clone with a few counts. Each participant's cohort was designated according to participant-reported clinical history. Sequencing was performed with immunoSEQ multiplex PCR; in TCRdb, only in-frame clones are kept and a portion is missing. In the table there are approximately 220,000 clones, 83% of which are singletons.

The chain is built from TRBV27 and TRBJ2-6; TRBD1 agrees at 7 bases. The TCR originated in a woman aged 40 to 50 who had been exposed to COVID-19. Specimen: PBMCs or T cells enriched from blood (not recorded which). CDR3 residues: CASSLTQGAGANVLTF. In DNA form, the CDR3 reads TGTGCCAGCAGTCTGACCCAGGGGGCTGGGGCCAACGTCCTGACTTTC.